Following are 19 T cell receptor beta chains from one sample sequenced in a study of cytomegalovirus exposure and HLA in healthy donors. PCR amplification relied on 60 Vbeta primers (plus 13 Jbeta primers). Produced via immunoSEQ multiplex PCR; TCRdb's table is partial and in-frame only. This table has over 110,000 clones, 70% to 85% appearing once. Sequenced: PBMCs. These receptors were collected from a male donor in good health and CMV-seronegative.

The count of this clone is one. V usage is TRBV10-3 and J usage is TRBJ2-3, with D possibly matching TRBD2 (6 bases). The CDR3 runs 14 residues. Per germline, CDR1 ENHRY and CDR2 SYGVKD. V lost 4 bases to trimming and J lost 4 bases, with 12 bases between them. The CDR3 loop reads CAISADGEADTQYF. CDR3 sequence (DNA): TGTGCCATCAGTGCTGACGGGGAGGCAGATACGCAGTATTTT.

The V gene is TRBV7-9, the J gene TRBJ2-7, with D uncertain. Germline assignment: CDR1 SEHNR and CDR2 FQNEAQ (reference sequence). The CDR3 sequence is 14 residues long. The V gene lost 4 bases and the J gene lost 2 bases, with 12 bases spanning the gap. DNA of the CDR3: TGTGCCAGCAGCTCCGATGCGATCCCCTACGAGCAGTACTTC. Protein product: CASSSDAIPYEQYF. The full variable domain, with the rest looked up from reference TRBV7-9 and TRBJ2-7, is DTGVSQNPRHKITKRGQNVTFRCDPISEHNRLYWYRQTLGQGPEFLTYFQNEAQLEKSRLLSDRFSAERPKGSFSTLEIQRTEQGDSAMYLCASSSDAIPYEQYFGPGTRLTVT.

The chain's CDR3 is CATSRDLGVGANVLTF. The CDR3 coding sequence is TGTGCCACCAGCAGAGATCTAGGGGTTGGGGCCAACGTCCTGACTTTC. The chain recombines TRBV15 with TRBJ2-6; weak D call: TRBD1 (5 bases). The germline gives CDR1 LNHNV, CDR2 YYDKDF (reference sequence). This CDR3 has 16 residues. Trimming removed 0 bases from V and 3 bases from J, with 9 bases in between. Full variable domain (rest looked up from reference TRBV15 and TRBJ2-6): DAMVIQNPRYQVTQFGKPVTLSCSQTLNHNVMYWYQQKSSQAPKLLFHYYDKDFNNEADTPDNFQSRRPNTSFCFLDIRSPGLGDTAMYLCATSRDLGVGANVLTFGAGSRLTVL.

The chain joins TRBV11-2 to TRBJ2-3; 8 bases align to TRBD2. Trimming removed 5 bases from V and 3 bases from J; junction bases left unmatched: 7. The germline gives CDR1 SGHAT, CDR2 FQNNGV. The CDR3 loop spans 15 amino acids. The CDR3 region has the DNA TGTGCCAGCAGCCCATGGACTAGCAGTACAGATACGCAGTATTTT. This gives the protein CASSPWTSSTDTQYF.

The rearrangement joins TRBV29-1 to TRBJ1-1; the D gene is possibly TRBD1 (5 bases). Deletions cut 5 bases from V and 0 bases from J, with 7 bases between. The CDR3 has 12 amino acids. Germline V gene data show CDR1 as SQVTM and CDR2 as ANQGSEA. The CDR3 DNA follows: TGCAGCGTTCGGGGGATGAACACTGAAGCTTTCTTT. Residues: CSVRGMNTEAFF.

The chain recombines TRBV6-5 with TRBJ1-4, with D tentatively TRBD1 (5 bases). Germline CDR1 is MNHEY and CDR2 is SVGAGI. The CDR3 sequence is 14 residues long. Trimming pared 5 bases from V and 2 bases from J, leaving 9 bases between. The chain's CDR3 is CASSAQVTNEKLFF. As DNA, the CDR3 is TGTGCCAGCAGTGCACAGGTTACTAATGAAAAACTGTTTTTT.

The sample holds one count of this clone. The chain uses TRBV7-5 and TRBJ2-1; the table assigns TRBD1, which was not confirmed against the DNA. TRBV7-5 is tagged as a pseudogene. This CDR3 contains 16 residues. The CDR3 here is CARSLTGHTEYNEQFF. CDR3 DNA: TGTGCCAGAAGCTTAACGGGACACACCGAATACAATGAGCAGTTCTTC.

V usage is TRBV10-3 and J usage is TRBJ2-7; tentatively, D is TRBD2 (5 bases). Germline lookup yields CDR1 ENHRY and CDR2 SYGVKD. V lost 0 bases to trimming and J lost 3 bases, with 6 bases between them. CDR3 size: 13 residues. CDR3 bases: TGTGCCATCAGTGAGTCACGGGACTACGAGCAGTACTTC. Encoded protein: CAISESRDYEQYF.

This chain uses TRBV13 with TRBJ2-7; a possible D gene is TRBD1 (6 bases). V was shortened by 5 bases and J by 0 bases, with 14 bases between the two germline ends. The CDR3 length is 15 residues. Germline CDR1 reads PRHDT; CDR2 reads FYEKMQ (reference sequence). The chain's CDR3 is CASSPPRDTSYEQYF. The DNA for the CDR3 is TGTGCCAGCAGCCCGCCCCGGGACACCTCCTACGAGCAGTACTTC.

As concerns this clone: As the CDR3 is not closed by the conserved phenylalanine or tryptophan, this likely results from a read error. The limits of the CDR3 on the DNA are not certain, so only TCRdb's listed CDR3 is given. The chain has TRBV7-9 and TRBJ1-1. The CDR3 totals 12 residues, both ends included. Germline loops: CDR1 SEHNR, CDR2 FQNEAQ (reference sequence). The CDR3 region is CASTSRGGSFFV.

This rearrangement joins TRBV2 to TRBJ2-3; the match to TRBD2 covers 10 bases. This CDR3 is 15 amino acids long. Germline CDR1 and CDR2: SNHLY and FYNNEI. Trimming cost V 7 bases and J 7 bases; bases outside gene matches: 11. CDR3 nucleotide sequence: TGTGCCAGCAATCCGGAACTAGCGGGACGTAATACGCAGTATTTT. Protein sequence: CASNPELAGRNTQYF.

CDR3 amino acids: CASGQFGTPNTGELFF. The CDR3 DNA is TGCGCCAGCGGACAGTTCGGGACCCCGAACACCGGGGAGCTGTTTTTT. The rearrangement uses TRBV4-1 and TRBJ2-2, with D perhaps matching TRBD1 (6 bases). Germline V gene lookup returns CDR1 MGHRA and CDR2 YSYEKL. The CDR3 has 16 residues. Trimming took 8 bases from V and 0 from J, leaving 16 bases between them.

The rearrangement joins TRBV5-6 to TRBJ2-1; D uncertain. The germline V and J ends were trimmed by 0 bases and 5 bases, with 9 bases remaining between them. This CDR3 comprises 14 residues. Germline V lookup: CDR1 SGHDT, CDR2 YYEEEE. In DNA form, the CDR3 reads TGTGCCAGCAGCTTGGGACACCTACACAATGAGCAGTTCTTC. It codes for CASSLGHLHNEQFF.

This chain joins TRBV5-6 and TRBJ1-2, with no clear D. This CDR3 comprises 14 residues. Between the trimmed V and J ends, which lost 1 base and 2 bases, there was a span of 9 bases. CDR1 is SGHDT, CDR2 YYEEEE, per germline. As DNA, the CDR3 is TGTGCCAGCAGCTTGCGGGAGGCAAACTATGGCTACACCTTC. It yields the protein CASSLREANYGYTF. Variable domain in full (rest from reference TRBV5-6 and TRBJ1-2): DAGVTQSPTHLIKTRGQQVTLRCSPKSGHDTVSWYQQALGQGPQFIFQYYEEEERQRGNFPDRFSGHQFPNYSSELNVNALLLGDSALYLCASSLREANYGYTFGSGTRLTVV.

This sequence joins TRBV4-3 and TRBJ2-3; TRBD2 matches 7 bases. This CDR3 is 16 amino acids long. Germline V gene data show CDR1 as LGHNA and CDR2 as YSLEER. The V and J ends lost 2 bases and 1 base, in that order; junction bases with no gene match: 6. The CDR3 DNA is TGCGCCAGCAGCCAACTAGCGGAGGAGGGCACAGATACGCAGTATTTT. This encodes CASSQLAEEGTDTQYF.

This clone was observed a handful of times. The chain joins TRBV4-3 to TRBJ1-5; unclear D gene. Germline CDR1 is LGHNA and CDR2 is YSLEER. Trimming cost V 0 bases and J 11 bases, with 14 bases left between them. The CDR3 has 14 amino acids. The CDR3 loop is CASSQDLSIGAQHF. The CDR3 region has the DNA TGCGCCAGCAGCCAAGATCTCAGCATCGGGGCCCAGCATTTT.

The chain couples TRBV13 to TRBJ2-7; no reliable D call. With 5 bases removed from V and 0 bases from J, the gap between germline ends came to 11 bases. The CDR3 sequence is 14 residues long. Germline CDR1 and CDR2: PRHDT and FYEKMQ (reference sequence). CDR3 loop: CASSRGASSYEQYF. The CDR3 nucleotides read TGTGCCAGCAGCCGAGGAGCTTCCTCCTACGAGCAGTACTTC.

This clone was observed a single time. The chain joins TRBV11-2 to TRBJ2-1; D is uncertain. V gave up 4 bases and J gave up 6 bases, with 7 bases separating them. CDR1 is SGHAT, CDR2 FQNNGV, per germline. The CDR3 extends over 12 amino acids. CDR3 amino acids: CASSSLANEQFF. The CDR3 nucleotides are TGTGCCAGCAGCTCCTTAGCCAATGAGCAGTTCTTC.

The genes are TRBV7-3 and TRBJ1-1, with D possibly matching TRBD1 (5 bases). V gave up 5 bases and J gave up 5 bases, with 12 bases separating them. The CDR3 consists of 13 residues. Per the germline V gene, CDR1 is SGHTA and CDR2 is FQGTGA. CDR3: CASSNERGTEAFF. The CDR3 DNA follows: TGTGCCAGCAGCAATGAACGGGGGACTGAAGCTTTCTTT.